What follows are 21 T cell receptor beta chains derived from one specimen sequenced in a study of human T cells and chemical hapten exposure (dated by TCRdb to 2020 to 2023). In light of the paper, this sample's time point label describes: patch test 2, 6 weeks after DPC sensitization. The treatment or condition label, as the study defines it: therapeutic diphenylcyclopropenone sensitization with weekly scalp DPC. The library was generated by RACE. Sequenced on a NextSeq 500. TCRdb reworked the public reads: Q25 trimming with fastp, MiXCR clone assembly, productive beta chains retained. Each entry merges the rows of one CDR3 protein and shows their most common DNA and genes. This sample has 65,000 to 95,000 distinct CDR3 sequences in its table, and around 6.7% of those were observed once. 1% to 1.5% of the sample comes from the top ten. The source was whole blood, collected in connection with sensitization to the hapten diphenylcyclopropenone (DPC). The origin of the receptors is a woman aged 25 to 39 with alopecia areata. Some clones in this sample may be carry-over from other donors' samples.

The chain joins TRBV7-9 to TRBJ2-6; the D gene is possibly TRBD2 (5 bases). V was shortened by 4 bases and J by 3 bases, with 13 bases between the two germline ends. CDR1 is SEHNR, CDR2 FQNEAQ, per germline (reference sequence). The CDR3 extends over 16 amino acids. The CDR3 here is CASSSTGSGGANVLTF. In nucleotides, the CDR3 is TGTGCCAGCAGCTCCACGGGATCGGGTGGGGCCAACGTCCTGACTTTC.

Only a few counts were recorded for this clonotype. This rearrangement joins TRBV28 to TRBJ1-6, with 7 bases lining up with TRBD1. This CDR3 contains 14 residues. J was trimmed by 11 bases and V by 5 bases; bases with no gene match: 9. The germline CDR1 and CDR2 sequences are MDHEN and SYDVKM. The CDR3: CASSPGQVRTPLHF. CDR3 bases: TGTGCCAGCAGTCCTGGACAGGTTAGGACACCCCTCCACTTT.

This clonotype was seen many times. The chain joins TRBV20-1 to TRBJ1-1; D is ambiguous. The germline V gene has CDR1 DFQATT and CDR2 SNEGSKA (reference sequence). The length of the CDR3 is 12 residues. V dropped 3 bases and J dropped 0 bases, with 5 bases sitting between them. The CDR3 bases are TGCAGTGCTAGCGGGGTGAACACTGAAGCTTTCTTT. Translated: CSASGVNTEAFF.

This clonotype was detected a few times. The chain joins TRBV6-1 to TRBJ1-2, with 7 bases aligning to TRBD1. The J segment lost 1 base and the V segment lost 8 bases, leaving 16 bases of the junction unmatched. This CDR3 region has 17 residues. Germline CDR1 MNHNS, CDR2 SASEGT. The CDR3 here is CASVSGQATGLNYGYTF. The CDR3 nucleotides are TGTGCCAGCGTCTCCGGACAGGCCACCGGTCTTAACTATGGCTACACCTTC.

This clonotype was seen repeatedly, ten times or more. The chain couples TRBV5-1 to TRBJ2-5; 7 bases line up with TRBD1. Germline CDR1 is SGHRS and CDR2 is YFSETQ. The CDR3 covers 13 residues. Trimming took 4 bases from V and 3 from J; bases not matched to a gene: 3. The CDR3 bases are TGCGCCAGCAGCCCGACAGGGAAAGAGACCCAGTACTTC. This codes for CASSPTGKETQYF.

This clonotype was counted ten times or more. This chain connects TRBV7-8 to TRBJ2-4; D uncertain. The CDR3 has 14 residues. Trimming pared 0 bases from V and 6 bases from J, leaving 9 bases between. Germline V CDR1 and CDR2: SGHVS, FQNEAQ. CDR3 sequence (DNA): TGTGCCAGCAGCTTAGCTGTTGCGTCAAACATTCAGTACTTC. Translated: CASSLAVASNIQYF.

The V and J genes are TRBV7-8 and TRBJ1-1, with 10 bases lining up with TRBD1. J lost 10 bases, V lost 5 bases, and 7 bases had no gene match. The CDR3 totals 13 residues. From germline, CDR1 is SGHVS and CDR2 FQNEAQ. The CDR3 DNA reads TGTGCCAGCAGCCCGAACCGGGACAGGGGAGCTTTCTTT. It codes for CASSPNRDRGAFF.

This clonotype appeared many times. The chain employs TRBV7-2 and TRBJ2-1; 7 bases map to TRBD1. The CDR3 runs to 15 residues. The V gene end was trimmed by 5 bases and the J gene end by 4 bases; junction bases not matched to a gene: 8. The germline V gene encodes CDR1 SGHTA and CDR2 FQGNSA. The chain's CDR3 is CASSPQSGGYNEQFF. The CDR3 nucleotides read TGTGCCAGCAGCCCCCAATCAGGGGGATACAATGAGCAGTTCTTC.

Ten or more counts support this clonotype. The rearrangement links TRBV29-1 to TRBJ1-2; the D gene is possibly TRBD1 (6 bases). Germline V gene sequence: CDR1 SQVTM, CDR2 ANQGSEA. Trimming cost V 4 bases and J 6 bases, with 9 bases left between them. The CDR3 is made up of 11 amino acids. CDR3: CSVATGNGYTF. The CDR3, as DNA: TGCAGCGTTGCAACAGGGAATGGCTACACCTTC. Filled out from reference TRBV29-1 and TRBJ1-2, the complete variable domain reads SAVISQKPSRDICQRGTSLTIQCQVDSQVTMMFWYRQQPGQSLTLIATANQGSEATYESGFVIDKFPISRPNLTFSTLTVSNMSPEDSSIYLCSVATGNGYTFGSGTRLTVV.

This clonotype was detected ten times or more. The chain recombines TRBV6-2 or TRBV6-3 with TRBJ1-1; D is unclear. This CDR3 has 14 amino acids. CDR1 is MNHEY, CDR2 SVGEGT, per germline. The V and J ends lost 1 base and 0 bases respectively, with 6 bases between them. CDR3 sequence (DNA): TGTGCCAGCAGTTACTACAGTATGAACACTGAAGCTTTCTTT. Protein product: CASSYYSMNTEAFF.

This clonotype was seen repeatedly, ten times or more. V gene TRBV7-2 combines with J gene TRBJ2-1; D possibly corresponds to TRBD2 (5 bases). Looked up from germline, CDR1 is SGHTA and CDR2 is FQGNSA. The CDR3 has 16 residues. The V and J ends lost 5 bases and 3 bases respectively, with 17 bases between them. The CDR3 loop is CASSPFGPGVYNEQFF. CDR3 coding DNA: TGTGCCAGCAGCCCTTTCGGCCCCGGGGTCTACAATGAGCAGTTCTTC.

This clonotype occurred many times. The CDR3 is CASSSYRISYGYTF. CDR3 coding DNA: TGTGCCAGCAGCTCCTACAGAATTAGCTATGGCTACACCTTC. The genes are TRBV13 and TRBJ1-2; D gene uncertain. Germline CDR1 PRHDT, CDR2 FYEKMQ (reference sequence). The CDR3 has 14 amino acids. V lost 4 bases and J lost 4, with 13 bases in between. The complete variable domain, with remaining parts taken from reference TRBV13 and TRBJ1-2, reads AAGVIQSPRHLIKEKRETATLKCYPIPRHDTVYWYQQGPGQDPQFLISFYEKMQSDKGSIPDRFSAQQFSDYHSELNMSSLELGDSALYFCASSSYRISYGYTFGSGTRLTVV.

This clonotype was detected a few times. J is TRBJ1-5 and V is TRBV15; possibly TRBD1 for D (5 bases). The CDR3 loop spans 17 amino acids. V was cut by 0 bases and J by 1 base, with 13 bases left in between. Germline loops: CDR1 LNHNV, CDR2 YYDKDF (reference sequence). The CDR3: CATSRDGTRGSNQPQHF. The CDR3 DNA reads TGTGCCACCAGCAGAGATGGGACTAGGGGCAGCAATCAGCCCCAGCATTTT. The whole variable domain, filled in from reference TRBV15 and TRBJ1-5, reads DAMVIQNPRYQVTQFGKPVTLSCSQTLNHNVMYWYQQKSSQAPKLLFHYYDKDFNNEADTPDNFQSRRPNTSFCFLDIRSPGLGDTAMYLCATSRDGTRGSNQPQHFGDGTRLSIL.

This clonotype was picked up a small number of times. V gene TRBV27 combines with J gene TRBJ1-5; D may be TRBD1 (5 bases). There are 12 residues in the CDR3. CDR1 MNHEY and CDR2 SMNVEV come from the germline V gene (reference sequence). The V and J ends lost 7 bases and 7 bases respectively, with 11 bases between them. CDR3: CASKSREQPQHF. The CDR3, as DNA: TGTGCCAGCAAAAGCAGGGAGCAGCCCCAGCATTTT.

At least ten counts were recorded for this clonotype. This chain connects TRBV5-1 to TRBJ2-5; D may be TRBD1 (6 bases). Germline V gene lookup returns CDR1 SGHRS and CDR2 YFSETQ. This CDR3 contains 14 residues. The V and J ends lost 4 bases and 4 bases respectively, with 14 bases between them. CDR3 residues: CASSTGQPRETQYF. The DNA of the CDR3 is TGCGCCAGCAGCACCGGACAGCCAAGAGAGACCCAGTACTTC. Drawing the rest from reference TRBV5-1 and TRBJ2-5, the complete variable domain is KAGVTQTPRYLIKTRGQQVTLSCSPISGHRSVSWYQQTPGQGLQFLFEYFSETQRNKGNFPGRFSGRQFSNSRSEMNVSTLELGDSALYLCASSTGQPRETQYFGPGTRLLVL.

This clonotype showed up many times. V is TRBV29-1 and J is TRBJ2-5; 7 bases match TRBD2. CDR3 length equals 14 residues. The V gene's germline CDR1 is SQVTM and CDR2 ANQGSEA. Losses at the gene ends were 0 bases for V and 5 bases for J; bases not matched to a gene: 6. CDR3 in amino acids: CSVEDVRGWETQYF. The DNA of the CDR3 is TGCAGCGTTGAAGATGTGCGGGGGTGGGAGACCCAGTACTTC.

V and J are TRBV5-8 and TRBJ2-6; D is undetermined. V lost 3 bases and J 4 bases, leaving 11 bases between the germline ends. The CDR3 runs 15 residues. Germline lookup yields CDR1 SGHTS and CDR2 YDEGEE. CDR3 DNA sequence: TGTGCCAGCAGCTCGGCCGACTTGGGGGCCAACGTCCTGACTTTC. Residues: CASSSADLGANVLTF.

In regard to this clonotype: A read error may explain this, as a much larger clone is one base away. This sequence joins TRBV3-1 and TRBJ1-5; D is unresolved. CDR1 and CDR2 (germline): LGHDT, YNNKEL (reference sequence). The CDR3 sequence is 13 residues long. The CDR3 DNA sequence: TGTGCCAACAGCCAAGATCGACGTCAGCCCCAGCATTTT. This sequence encodes CANSQDRRQPQHF.

This clonotype has just a few counts. The chain joins TRBV10-3 to TRBJ1-1, with 10 bases aligning to TRBD1. Germline-derived CDR1 and CDR2 are ENHRY and SYGVKD. The CDR3 runs 13 residues. The ends lost 6 bases at V and 7 bases at J; junction bases unmatched: 5. The CDR3 bases are TGTGCCATCAGGGGGACAGGGGTCAGTGAAGCTTTCTTT. It specifies CAIRGTGVSEAFF.

In this sample, this clonotype turned up many times. The CDR3 DNA reads TGCAGCGTCTCATCAGATACGCAGTATTTT. Its protein product is CSVSSDTQYF. V usage is TRBV29-1 and J usage is TRBJ2-3; the D is unclear. This CDR3 region has 10 residues. V lost 6 bases and J 4 bases, leaving 5 bases between the germline ends. Looked up from germline, CDR1 is SQVTM and CDR2 is ANQGSEA.

This clonotype appeared many times. The chain employs TRBV7-3 and TRBJ1-6, with unresolved D. V gave up 3 bases and J gave up 7 bases, with 16 bases separating them. Germline-derived CDR1 and CDR2 are SGHTA and FQGTGA. The CDR3 runs 16 residues. This chain's CDR3 is CASSLESGGWNSPLHF. CDR3 coding DNA: TGTGCCAGCAGCTTGGAAAGCGGAGGGTGGAATTCACCCCTCCACTTT.